This entry concerns a single TCR beta chain. Its specificity is not known. The assay was immunoSEQ multiplex PCR, and TCRdb's table has in-frame clones only and misses some. The data show 75,000 to 85,000 clones, with about 85% seen just once and about a quarter held by the top ten. This CDR3 comprises 14 residues. Germline lookup yields CDR1 SGHKS and CDR2 YYEKEE (reference sequence). The ends were cut back, 0 bases at V and 7 bases at J, with 13 bases in the middle. These data are taken from a study of T cell responses to AZD1222 COVID-19 vaccine. Study findings and constraints: Just 5 to 7 AZD1222 recipients tested seropositive at baseline. Across spike, vaccine-associated CD4 TCRs were found, dominant at 160-218 and 743-854.

This chain uses TRBV5-5 with TRBJ1-2; D perhaps matches TRBD1 (6 bases). The receptor's source is an adult in good health. Sequenced material: peripheral blood, taken on day 0 of AZD1222 vaccination. CDR3 bases: TGTGCCAGCAGCTTGGCGGGCAGGGACATTGGCTACACCTTC. Translated, it gives CASSLAGRDIGYTF.